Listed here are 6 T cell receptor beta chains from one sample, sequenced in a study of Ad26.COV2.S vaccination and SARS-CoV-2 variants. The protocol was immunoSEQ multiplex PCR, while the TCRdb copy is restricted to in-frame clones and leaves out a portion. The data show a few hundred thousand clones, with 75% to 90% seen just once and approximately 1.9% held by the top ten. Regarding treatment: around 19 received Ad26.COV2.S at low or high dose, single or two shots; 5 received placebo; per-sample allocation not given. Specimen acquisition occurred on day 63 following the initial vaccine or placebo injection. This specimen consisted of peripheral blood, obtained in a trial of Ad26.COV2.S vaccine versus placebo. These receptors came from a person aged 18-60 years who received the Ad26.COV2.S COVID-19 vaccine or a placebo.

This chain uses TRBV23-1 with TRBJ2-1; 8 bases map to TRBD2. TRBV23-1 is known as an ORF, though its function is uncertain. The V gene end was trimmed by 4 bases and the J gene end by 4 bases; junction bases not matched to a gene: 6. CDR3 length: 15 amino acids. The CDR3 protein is CASSLRASGYNEQFF. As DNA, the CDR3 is TGCGCCAGCAGTCTGCGGGCTAGCGGGTACAATGAGCAGTTCTTC.

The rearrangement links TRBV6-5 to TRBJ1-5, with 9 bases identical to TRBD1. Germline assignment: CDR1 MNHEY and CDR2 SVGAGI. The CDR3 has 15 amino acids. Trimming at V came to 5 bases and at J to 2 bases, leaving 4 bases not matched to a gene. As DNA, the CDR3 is TGTGCCAGCAGTCGGACAGGGGTCGGCAATCAGCCCCAGCATTTT. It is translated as CASSRTGVGNQPQHF.

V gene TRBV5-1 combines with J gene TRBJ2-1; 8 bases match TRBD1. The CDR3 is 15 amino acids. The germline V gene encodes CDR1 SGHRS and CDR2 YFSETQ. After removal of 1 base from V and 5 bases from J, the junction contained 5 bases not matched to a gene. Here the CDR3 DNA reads TGCGCCAGCAGCTTGTGGCAGGGGGCGAACAATGAGCAGTTCTTC. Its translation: CASSLWQGANNEQFF.

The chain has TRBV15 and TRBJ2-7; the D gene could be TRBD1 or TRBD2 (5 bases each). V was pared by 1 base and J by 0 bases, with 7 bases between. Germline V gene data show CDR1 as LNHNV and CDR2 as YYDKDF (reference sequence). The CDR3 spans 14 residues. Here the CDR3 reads CATSRGGASYEQYF. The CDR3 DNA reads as TGTGCCACCAGCAGAGGAGGGGCCTCCTACGAGCAGTACTTC.

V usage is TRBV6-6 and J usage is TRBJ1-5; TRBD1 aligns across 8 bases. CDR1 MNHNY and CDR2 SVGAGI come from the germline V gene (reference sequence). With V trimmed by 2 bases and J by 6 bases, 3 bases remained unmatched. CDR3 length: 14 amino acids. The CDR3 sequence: CASSYPDRAQPQHF. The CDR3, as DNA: TGTGCCAGCAGTTACCCGGACAGGGCTCAGCCCCAGCATTTT.

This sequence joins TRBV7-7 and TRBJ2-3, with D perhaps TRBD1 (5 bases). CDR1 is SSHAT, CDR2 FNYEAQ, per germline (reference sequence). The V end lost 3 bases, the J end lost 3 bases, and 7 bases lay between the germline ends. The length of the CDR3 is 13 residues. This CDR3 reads CASSLQGTDTQYF. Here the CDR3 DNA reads TGTGCCAGCAGCTTGCAGGGTACAGATACGCAGTATTTT.